This TCR beta chain comes out of a study of blood T cell repertoires in COVID-19. TCRdb's table, derived via immunoSEQ multiplex PCR, lists solely in-frame clones and lacks some. The sample consists of about 89,000 clones, around 88% of them appearing once. Germline V gives CDR1 MNHNS, CDR2 SASEGT. CDR3 length: 15 residues. Between the trimmed V and J ends, which lost 3 bases and 7 bases, there was a span of 13 bases. This chain links TRBV6-1 with TRBJ1-6, with D possibly being TRBD1 (6 bases). Material for sequencing was peripheral blood. The source is a man aged 55 to 70 with acute or convalescent COVID-19. The CDR3 DNA follows: TGTGCCAGCAGTGACGTCGGGGGGCAGAATTCACCCCTCCACTTT. Protein product: CASSDVGGQNSPLHF.